This passage covers 32 T cell receptor beta chains from one sample sequenced in a study of T cell responses to AZD1222 COVID-19 vaccine (dated by TCRdb to about 2021). Receptors were amplified or captured by the immunoSEQ multiplex PCR assay. TCRdb took over this immuneACCESS table, retaining in-frame rearrangements with V and J assigned. Such tables are incomplete; in checked studies, under half of the missing clones stem from an unresolved V gene, and the remainder is unexplained. The sample yields around 180,000 clones; around 86% were counted once. The top ten hold approximately 2.5% of the sample. The intended sense of this specimen's time point label: baseline before first vaccination. Taken with the paper, the label for treatment or condition translates to: meningococcal conjugate vaccine given as trial control. The sample consisted of peripheral blood, taken on day 0 of MenACWY control vaccination. The origin of the receptors is an adult in good health.

The chain is built from TRBV30 and TRBJ2-7; D uncertain. Germline V lookup: CDR1 GTSNPN, CDR2 SVGIG (reference sequence). The CDR3 length is 13 residues. V lost 1 base, J lost 0 bases, and 7 bases lay in between. This CDR3 reads CAWSGAHSYEQYF. The DNA for the CDR3 is TGTGCCTGGAGTGGAGCCCACTCCTACGAGCAGTACTTC.

In its sample, this clone was seen a few times. This chain uses TRBV27 with TRBJ2-1; 9 nucleotides align to TRBD2. Trimming at V came to 3 bases and at J to 8 bases, leaving 2 bases not matched to a gene. The CDR3 sequence is 13 residues long. Looked up from germline, CDR1 is MNHEY and CDR2 is SMNVEV (reference sequence). This CDR3 reads CASSLLAGDEQFF. The CDR3 DNA reads TGTGCCAGCAGTTTGTTAGCGGGAGATGAGCAGTTCTTC.

This sequence joins TRBV27 and TRBJ2-3; 12 nucleotides align to TRBD2. CDR3 length equals 16 residues. Unmatched junction bases numbered 6, after V lost 4 bases and J lost 4 bases. Germline assignment: CDR1 MNHEY and CDR2 SMNVEV (reference sequence). DNA for the CDR3: TGTGCCAGCAGTTCCGAGACTAGCGGGAGTGCAGATACGCAGTATTTT. Translating it yields CASSSETSGSADTQYF.

This chain connects TRBV5-1 to TRBJ2-3; D might be TRBD1 (5 bases). The germline V and J ends were trimmed by 4 bases and 1 base, with 19 bases remaining between them. The CDR3 loop spans 17 amino acids. Germline V CDR1 and CDR2: SGHRS, YFSETQ. The CDR3 region is CASSTSIGVTGTDTQYF. The CDR3 bases are TGCGCCAGCAGCACATCCATAGGGGTAACGGGCACAGATACGCAGTATTTT.

The chain recombines TRBV3-1 (or the pseudogene TRBV3-2) with TRBJ1-6, with D unresolved. This CDR3 is 14 amino acids long. The germline CDR1 and CDR2 sequences are LGHDT and YNNKEL (reference sequence). Trimming stripped 2 bases from V and 6 bases from J, with 8 bases between. CDR3 nucleotide sequence: TGTGCCAGCAGCCAATTCGGCGGTAATTCACCCCTCCACTTT. Its protein product is CASSQFGGNSPLHF.

V gene TRBV5-3 combines with J gene TRBJ1-2; 9 positions agree with TRBD1. TRBV5-3 carries the ORF label, with uncertain function. The CDR3 runs 13 residues. V shed 4 bases and J 8 bases; nucleotides not matched to a gene: 6. In DNA, the CDR3 is TGTGCCAGAAGCCGAAGACAGGGGGACGGCTACACCTTC. Its translation is CARSRRQGDGYTF.

The chain links TRBV28 to TRBJ2-2, with 7 nucleotides matching TRBD1. CDR1 and CDR2 (germline): MDHEN, SYDVKM. J was trimmed by 6 bases and V by 5 bases; bases with no gene match: 6. This CDR3 is 14 amino acids long. The CDR3 loop reads CASSLYRGPGELFF. Here the CDR3 DNA reads TGTGCCAGCAGTCTCTACAGGGGCCCCGGGGAGCTGTTTTTT.

The rearrangement uses TRBV7-9 and TRBJ2-1, with 7 bases aligning to TRBD1. The CDR3 runs to 12 residues. J was trimmed by 9 bases and V by 5 bases; bases with no gene match: 4. The V gene's germline CDR1 is SEHNR and CDR2 FQNEAQ (reference sequence). CDR3: CASSTDRVEQFF. CDR3 sequence (DNA): TGTGCCAGCAGCACCGACAGGGTTGAGCAGTTCTTC.

The rearrangement joins TRBV30 to TRBJ2-1; the match to TRBD2 covers 7 bases. Germline CDR1 is GTSNPN and CDR2 is SVGIG (reference sequence). Trimming at V came to 2 bases and at J to 0 bases, leaving 4 bases not matched to a gene. This CDR3 spans 15 amino acids. The CDR3 coding sequence is TGTGCCTGGAGTCAGCGGGACCCCTCCTACAATGAGCAGTTCTTC. This sequence encodes CAWSQRDPSYNEQFF. The variable domain in full, completed from reference TRBV30 and TRBJ2-1, reads SQTIHQWPATLVQPVGSPLSLECTVEGTSNPNLYWYRQAAGRGLQLLFYSVGIGQISSEVPQNLSASRPQDRQFILSSKKLLLSDSGFYLCAWSQRDPSYNEQFFGPGTRLTVL.

The rearrangement links TRBV6-5 to TRBJ1-1; D not resolved. There are 13 residues in the CDR3. V was cut by 6 bases and J by 12 bases, with 20 bases left in between. The germline CDR1 and CDR2 sequences are MNHEY and SVGAGI. The CDR3 nucleotides are TGTGCCAGCAGCTCAAACATTAATTCCGGGCCTTTCTTT. The encoded protein is CASSSNINSGPFF.

This chain joins TRBV23-1 and TRBJ2-2, with D hard to call. TRBV23-1 is assigned to the ORF class and has an uncertain function. The CDR3 sequence is 15 residues long. Trimming shortened V by 3 bases and J by 3 bases, and 11 bases separated the two germline ends. CDR3 nucleotide sequence: TGCGCCAGCAGTCAGGGTATTAAATACACCGGGGAGCTGTTTTTT. Translation: CASSQGIKYTGELFF.

This chain joins TRBV6-5 and TRBJ2-7, with a tentative D call TRBD1 (6 bases). Germline V lookup: CDR1 MNHEY, CDR2 SVGAGI. Trimming took 10 bases from V and 4 from J, leaving 14 bases between them. This CDR3 has 12 residues. CDR3 sequence reads: CAINRVGYEQYF. DNA of the CDR3: TGTGCCATCAACAGGGTTGGGTACGAGCAGTACTTC.

The chain joins TRBV7-2 to TRBJ2-1; TRBD2 matches at 11 bases. Germline-derived CDR1 and CDR2 are SGHTA and FQGNSA. The V gene end was trimmed by 2 bases and the J gene end by 8 bases; junction bases not matched to a gene: 5. The CDR3 consists of 15 residues. This chain's CDR3 is CASSLRTSGSHEQFF. DNA for the CDR3: TGTGCCAGCAGCTTAAGAACTAGCGGGAGCCATGAGCAGTTCTTC.

This chain connects TRBV6-5 to TRBJ2-3, with 9 bases matching TRBD2. Germline lookup yields CDR1 MNHEY and CDR2 SVGAGI. The CDR3 contains 15 residues. Losses at the gene ends were 7 bases for V and 6 bases for J; bases not matched to a gene: 11. CDR3 amino acids: CASTPGLASLDTQYF. CDR3 nucleotide sequence: TGTGCCAGCACACCGGGACTAGCCTCGTTGGATACGCAGTATTTT.

In this sample, this clone turned up a few times. Other DNA sequences in the same sample also yield this CDR3. The gene calls are TRBV6-5 and TRBJ1-2, with a tentative D call TRBD1 (5 bases). CDR3 length: 13 residues. Trimming cost V 2 bases and J 3 bases, with 7 bases left between them. In germline, CDR1 is MNHEY, CDR2 SVGAGI. The CDR3 DNA reads as TGTGCCAGCAGTTACGGGGCTGACTATGGCTACACCTTC. Translated: CASSYGADYGYTF.

This sequence joins TRBV18 and TRBJ1-5; D is unresolved. Between the trimmed V and J ends, which lost 5 bases and 0 bases, there was a span of 8 bases. This CDR3 spans 14 amino acids. The germline V gene encodes CDR1 KGHSH and CDR2 LQKENI. CDR3 bases: TGTGCCAGCTCAAGCCAGCATAGCAATCAGCCCCAGCATTTT. Its protein is CASSSQHSNQPQHF.

This chain uses TRBV6-5 with TRBJ1-2; the D gene is possibly TRBD1 (5 bases). Germline V gene lookup returns CDR1 MNHEY and CDR2 SVGAGI. The V gene lost 6 bases and the J gene lost 13 bases, with 18 bases spanning the gap. CDR3 length: 12 amino acids. CDR3 sequence (DNA): TGTGCCAGCAGGGCTGTCTCTGGGGCCAGCACCTTC. It translates to CASRAVSGASTF.

The J gene is TRBJ1-5, the V gene TRBV6-5; D gene unclear. This CDR3 has 13 amino acids. V was cut by 11 bases and J by 2 bases, with 13 bases left in between. Germline values: CDR1 MNHEY, CDR2 SVGAGI. This chain's CDR3 is CAAGLQGNQPQHF. The CDR3 region has the DNA TGTGCCGCTGGTCTTCAGGGCAATCAGCCCCAGCATTTT.

This clone showed up just once. The chain has TRBV5-6 and TRBJ2-7; TRBD1 agrees at 10 bases. J gave up 2 bases and V 2 bases, and 4 bases lay outside the gene matches. This CDR3 is 15 amino acids long. Per germline, CDR1 SGHDT and CDR2 YYEEEE. Here the CDR3 DNA reads TGTGCCAGCAGCTTCGGGACAGGGGTCACCTACGAGCAGTACTTC. Protein product: CASSFGTGVTYEQYF.

About this clone itself: The sample has other DNA sequences that encode this CDR3 too. The rearrangement uses TRBV5-1 and TRBJ2-3; 9 bases match TRBD1. V lost 0 bases to trimming and J lost 2 bases; unmatched junction nucleotides: 1. Germline V gene sequence: CDR1 SGHRS, CDR2 YFSETQ. The CDR3 consists of 15 residues. The CDR3 DNA is TGCGCCAGCAGCTTGGGGGACAGGGACACAGATACGCAGTATTTT. It yields the protein CASSLGDRDTDTQYF.

The J gene is TRBJ2-7, the V gene TRBV2; tentative D call: TRBD2 (5 bases). Germline V gene data show CDR1 as SNHLY and CDR2 as FYNNEI. The CDR3 spans 15 residues. V lost 8 bases to trimming and J lost 2 bases, with 19 bases between them. CDR3 in DNA: TGTGCCAGCGTTGAATCCCCACTAGGAACCTACGAGCAGTACTTC. It specifies CASVESPLGTYEQYF.

The gene calls are TRBV3-1 (or the pseudogene TRBV3-2) and TRBJ1-2; D unclear. The V gene lost 4 bases and the J gene lost 2 bases, with 20 bases spanning the gap. CDR1 LGHDT and CDR2 YNNKEL come from the germline V gene (reference sequence). The CDR3 extends over 17 amino acids. CDR3 DNA sequence: TGTGCCAGCAGCCCCCCTGCCCTCTCAAATTTAAACTATGGCTACACCTTC. It yields the protein CASSPPALSNLNYGYTF.

V gene TRBV3-1 (or the pseudogene TRBV3-2) combines with J gene TRBJ2-7; 7 bases are shared with TRBD2. CDR3 length: 15 residues. The V and J ends lost 1 base and 5 bases, in that order; junction bases with no gene match: 8. Germline CDR1 is LGHDT and CDR2 is YNNKEL (reference sequence). CDR3 DNA sequence: TGTGCCAGCAGCCAAGCCGGCGGGAGTCTCAACGAGCAGTACTTC. Translating it yields CASSQAGGSLNEQYF.

The chain links TRBV28 to TRBJ2-1; 8 nucleotides align to TRBD2. The CDR3 is 16 residues long. Unmatched junction bases numbered 9, after V lost 5 bases and J lost 3 bases. Germline CDR1 MDHEN, CDR2 SYDVKM. The CDR3 sequence is CASSRTGTSVYNEQFF. DNA of the CDR3: TGTGCCAGCAGTCGAACCGGGACTAGTGTCTACAATGAGCAGTTCTTC.

This chain joins TRBV2 and TRBJ1-4; weak D call: TRBD1 (6 bases). Germline V gene data show CDR1 as SNHLY and CDR2 as FYNNEI. V was shortened by 5 bases and J by 1 base, with 14 bases between the two germline ends. The CDR3 runs 16 residues. CDR3 sequence (DNA): TGTGCCAGCAGTCCTCGTGGGGGCGAAACTAATGAAAAACTGTTTTTT. Translation gives CASSPRGGETNEKLFF.

The chain couples TRBV27 to TRBJ1-6, with no clear D. V lost 4 bases and J 6 bases, leaving 4 bases between the germline ends. There are 12 residues in the CDR3. Germline V gives CDR1 MNHEY, CDR2 SMNVEV (reference sequence). As DNA, the CDR3 is TGTGCCAGCAGTTCTAGTAATTCACCCCTCCACTTT. The encoded protein is CASSSSNSPLHF.

This chain connects TRBV28 to TRBJ1-4; D is ambiguous. The germline V gene encodes CDR1 MDHEN and CDR2 SYDVKM. The ends were cut back, 4 bases at V and 11 bases at J, with 17 bases in the middle. The CDR3 is 14 amino acids. The CDR3 DNA follows: TGTGCCAGCAGTTCCGGGAACCAAATGTGGAAACTGTTTTTT. This encodes CASSSGNQMWKLFF.

In this sample, this clone turned up once. The CDR3 loop is CASSSGTSGSGELFF. CDR3 coding DNA: TGCGCCAGCAGCTCCGGGACTAGCGGTTCCGGGGAGCTGTTTTTT. The chain uses TRBV5-1 and TRBJ2-2; TRBD2 aligns across 11 bases. Trimming cost V 3 bases and J 6 bases; bases outside gene matches: 4. CDR3 length: 15 residues. Looked up from germline, CDR1 is SGHRS and CDR2 is YFSETQ.

This clone has a single count. The chain employs TRBV11-3 and TRBJ1-1, with 9 bases lining up with TRBD1. Germline CDR1 and CDR2: SGHNT and YENEEA. The V and J ends lost 4 bases and 4 bases, in that order; junction bases with no gene match: 1. This CDR3 comprises 13 residues. The DNA of the CDR3 is TGTGCCAGCAGCTCGGGACAGGGCACTGAAGCTTTCTTT. Protein sequence: CASSSGQGTEAFF.

Turning to this clone: This sample includes further DNA sequences coding for the same CDR3. The chain couples TRBV15 to TRBJ1-3, with D possibly TRBD1 on 5 matching bases. CDR1 and CDR2 from the germline V gene are LNHNV and YYDKDF (reference sequence). CDR3 size: 15 residues. Trimming pared 0 bases from V and 1 base from J, leaving 7 bases between. In nucleotides, the CDR3 is TGTGCCACCAGCAGAGATAGGGGATCTGGAAACACCATATATTTT. Protein product: CATSRDRGSGNTIYF.

A note on this clone: The identical CDR3 is also encoded by other nucleotide sequences in the sample. The rearrangement uses TRBV6-5 and TRBJ2-1; 15 nucleotides align to TRBD2. The ends lost 5 bases at V and 8 bases at J; junction bases unmatched: 4. The CDR3 runs to 15 residues. Germline CDR1 MNHEY, CDR2 SVGAGI. The CDR3 here is CASSPGLAGGYEQFF. Written as DNA, the CDR3 is TGTGCCAGCAGTCCGGGACTAGCGGGAGGCTATGAGCAGTTCTTC.

The rearrangement links TRBV11-1 to TRBJ2-3; no firm D call. The CDR3 is 15 amino acids. V was shortened by 5 bases and J by 0 bases, with 12 bases between the two germline ends. Germline loops: CDR1 SGHAT, CDR2 FQDESV (reference sequence). CDR3 sequence (DNA): TGTGCCAGCAGCCCTCTAGTCGGGAGCACAGATACGCAGTATTTT. Protein sequence: CASSPLVGSTDTQYF.